Listed here are 9 T cell receptor beta chains from one sample, sequenced in a study of T cell responses to AZD1222 COVID-19 vaccine. The protocol was immunoSEQ multiplex PCR, while the TCRdb copy is restricted to in-frame clones and leaves out a portion. The sample shows 150,000 to 200,000 clones, about nine tenths of them seen only once. Here the sequenced sample was peripheral blood, taken 28 days after the second dose of the MenACWY control vaccine. All receptors derive from an adult who received the MenACWY meningococcal vaccine as a control.

This clone was seen more than once but under ten times. The V call is TRBV11-2, the J call TRBJ1-1; TRBD1 aligns across 9 bases. This CDR3 region has 16 residues. Germline V gene data show CDR1 as SGHAT and CDR2 as FQNNGV. J was trimmed by 0 bases and V by 5 bases; bases with no gene match: 7. CDR3 nucleotide sequence: TGTGCCAGCAGCACCGAGGACAGGGGAGTGAACACTGAAGCTTTCTTT. This encodes CASSTEDRGVNTEAFF. Full variable domain (missing parts from reference TRBV11-2 and TRBJ1-1): EAGVAQSPRYKIIEKRQSVAFWCNPISGHATLYWYQQILGQGPKLLIQFQNNGVVDDSQLPKDRFSAERLKGVDSTLKIQPAKLEDSAVYLCASSTEDRGVNTEAFFGQGTRLTVV.

V usage is TRBV28 and J usage is TRBJ1-2; the match to TRBD1 covers 9 bases. V lost 5 bases and J lost 3; bases outside the gene matches: 7. The CDR3 runs to 15 residues. From germline, CDR1 is MDHEN and CDR2 SYDVKM. CDR3 sequence reads: CASSPGTGRHYGYTF. In DNA, the CDR3 is TGTGCCAGCAGTCCAGGGACAGGGCGCCACTATGGCTACACCTTC.

The chain links TRBV2 to TRBJ1-6, with 8 bases aligning to TRBD1. This CDR3 region has 15 residues. Trimming took 4 bases from V and 7 from J; bases not matched to a gene: 6. Germline V gene sequence: CDR1 SNHLY, CDR2 FYNNEI. CDR3 DNA: TGTGCCAGCAGTGGGCAGGGGGCGGAAAATTCACCCCTCCACTTT. It codes for CASSGQGAENSPLHF.

The chain carries TRBV12-3 or TRBV12-4 and TRBJ2-7; D call uncertain. The V gene lost 6 bases and the J gene lost 7 bases, with 16 bases spanning the gap. The CDR3 is 13 amino acids. CDR3 sequence reads: CASRRESYEEQYF. In DNA form, the CDR3 reads TGTGCCAGCAGGAGAGAGTCGTACGAGGAGCAGTACTTC.

The chain links TRBV9 to TRBJ1-4; maybe TRBD1 (5 bases). The CDR3 has 14 residues. Trimming removed 0 bases at V and 7 bases at J, with 10 bases between. The germline gives CDR1 SGDLS, CDR2 YYNGEE. CDR3 loop: CASSVETRGEKLFF. CDR3 DNA sequence: TGTGCCAGCAGCGTAGAAACGAGGGGTGAAAAACTGTTTTTT.

As concerns this clone: As the CDR3 is not closed by the conserved phenylalanine or tryptophan, this likely results from a read error. V gene TRBV28 combines with J gene TRBJ1-2; D unclear. CDR3 length: 11 residues. Trimming took 3 bases from V and 7 from J, leaving 6 bases between them. Germline V gene data show CDR1 as MDHEN and CDR2 as SYDVKM. In DNA form, the CDR3 reads TGTGCCAGCAGTTTTTATGGTGGCTACACCCTC. This encodes CASSFYGGYTL.

V gene TRBV27 combines with J gene TRBJ1-2; 8 bases line up with TRBD1. There are 13 residues in the CDR3. The trim removed 4 bases at V and 7 bases at J, leaving 5 bases unmatched. In germline, CDR1 is MNHEY, CDR2 SMNVEV (reference sequence). The DNA for the CDR3 is TGTGCCAGCAGTTCCCAGGGGGCGCCTGGCTACACCTTC. Amino acids: CASSSQGAPGYTF.

In this sample, this clone turned up once. V is TRBV7-2 and J is TRBJ2-1; TRBD2 matches at 12 bases. The CDR3 loop spans 17 amino acids. V was pared by 5 bases and J by 6 bases, with 11 bases of the junction left unmatched. Germline CDR1 reads SGHTA; CDR2 reads FQGNSA. The CDR3 here is CASSPQILAGGGNEQFF. The CDR3 DNA reads as TGTGCCAGCAGCCCCCAGATCCTAGCGGGAGGGGGCAATGAGCAGTTCTTC. The complete variable domain, with remaining parts taken from reference TRBV7-2 and TRBJ2-1, reads GAGVSQSPSNKVTEKGKDVELRCDPISGHTALYWYRQSLGQGLEFLIYFQGNSAPDKSGLPSDRFSAERTGGSVSTLTIQRTQQEDSAVYLCASSPQILAGGGNEQFFGPGTRLTVL.

This chain links TRBV2 with TRBJ2-7, with 12 bases lining up with TRBD2. The germline CDR1 and CDR2 sequences are SNHLY and FYNNEI. The CDR3 loop spans 15 amino acids. With 5 bases clipped from V and 6 bases from J, the junction kept 8 bases outside the gene matches. The CDR3 region has the DNA TGTGCCAGCAGTCTGACTAGCGGGAGTTTCTCCGAGCAGTACTTC. It specifies CASSLTSGSFSEQYF.